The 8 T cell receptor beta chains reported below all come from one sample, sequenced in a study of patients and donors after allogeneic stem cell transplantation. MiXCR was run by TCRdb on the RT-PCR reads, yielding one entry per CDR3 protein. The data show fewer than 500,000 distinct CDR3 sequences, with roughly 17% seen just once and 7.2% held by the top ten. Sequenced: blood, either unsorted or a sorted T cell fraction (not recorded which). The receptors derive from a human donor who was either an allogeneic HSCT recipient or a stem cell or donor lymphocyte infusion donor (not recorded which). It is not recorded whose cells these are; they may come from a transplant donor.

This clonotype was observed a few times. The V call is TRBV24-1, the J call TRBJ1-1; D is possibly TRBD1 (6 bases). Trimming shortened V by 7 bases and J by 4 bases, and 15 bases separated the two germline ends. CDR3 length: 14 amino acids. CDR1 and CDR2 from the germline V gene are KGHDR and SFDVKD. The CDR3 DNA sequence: TGTGCCACCAGGGCGACAGGCGGGGGCACTGAAGCTTTCTTT. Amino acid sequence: CATRATGGGTEAFF.

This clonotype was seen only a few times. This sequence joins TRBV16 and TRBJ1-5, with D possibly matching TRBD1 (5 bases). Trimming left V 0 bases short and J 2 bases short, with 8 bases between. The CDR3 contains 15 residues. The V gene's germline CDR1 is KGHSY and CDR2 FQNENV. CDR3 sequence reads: CASSQSSRGNQPQHF. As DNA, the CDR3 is TGTGCCAGCAGCCAATCGAGCAGGGGCAATCAGCCCCAGCATTTT.

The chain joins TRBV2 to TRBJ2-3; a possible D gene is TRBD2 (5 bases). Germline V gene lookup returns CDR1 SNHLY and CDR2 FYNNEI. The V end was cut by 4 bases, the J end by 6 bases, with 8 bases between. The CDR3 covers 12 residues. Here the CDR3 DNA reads TGTGCCAGCAGTGTGCGGGCCGATACGCAGTATTTT. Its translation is CASSVRADTQYF.

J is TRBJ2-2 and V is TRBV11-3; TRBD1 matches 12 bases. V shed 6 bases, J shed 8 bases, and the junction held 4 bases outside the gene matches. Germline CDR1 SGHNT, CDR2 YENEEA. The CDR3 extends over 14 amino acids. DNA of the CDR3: TGTGCCAGCAGAGGGGACAGGGGGCTGGGGGAGCTGTTTTTT. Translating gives CASRGDRGLGELFF.

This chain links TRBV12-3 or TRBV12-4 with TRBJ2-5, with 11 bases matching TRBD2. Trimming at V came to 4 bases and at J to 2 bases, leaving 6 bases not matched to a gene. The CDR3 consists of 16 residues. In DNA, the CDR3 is TGTGCCAGCAGTTGGGGACTAGCGGAGACGCAAGAGACCCAGTACTTC. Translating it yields CASSWGLAETQETQYF.

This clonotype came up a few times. CDR3 protein: CASSPQGSNEKLFF. The CDR3 nucleotides are TGCGCCAGCAGCCCACAGGGTTCGAATGAAAAACTGTTTTTT. The rearrangement uses TRBV5-1 and TRBJ1-4; D perhaps matches TRBD1 (6 bases). CDR1 and CDR2 (germline): SGHRS, YFSETQ. The CDR3 sequence is 14 residues long. The V and J ends lost 4 bases and 5 bases respectively, with 12 bases between them. Using reference TRBV5-1 and TRBJ1-4 for the parts outside the CDR3, the full variable domain is KAGVTQTPRYLIKTRGQQVTLSCSPISGHRSVSWYQQTPGQGLQFLFEYFSETQRNKGNFPGRFSGRQFSNSRSEMNVSTLELGDSALYLCASSPQGSNEKLFFGSGTQLSVL.

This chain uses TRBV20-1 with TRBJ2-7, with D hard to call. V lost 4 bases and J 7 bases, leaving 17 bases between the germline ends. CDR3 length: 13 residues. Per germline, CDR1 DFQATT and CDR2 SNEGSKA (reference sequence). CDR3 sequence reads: CSANGGRVREQYF. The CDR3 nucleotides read TGCAGTGCTAACGGCGGAAGGGTTAGGGAGCAGTACTTC.

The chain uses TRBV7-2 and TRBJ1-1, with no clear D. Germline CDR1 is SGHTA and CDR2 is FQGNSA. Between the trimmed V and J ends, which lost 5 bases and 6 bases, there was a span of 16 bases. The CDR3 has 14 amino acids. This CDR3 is CASSPYRRVPEAFF. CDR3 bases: TGTGCCAGCAGCCCCTACCGTCGGGTTCCTGAAGCTTTCTTT.